The entry below describes one TCR beta chain. Its specificity is not known. At one end, the junction sequence differs from germline, possibly due to a read error. The sample comes from a study of cytomegalovirus exposure and HLA in healthy donors. Study findings and constraints: CMV serostatus was the only immune exposure information that was available. For most TCR beta V segments, an earlier analysis put the productive rate at about 90% or about 30% of the time. Published work reported that the classifier diagnosed cytomegalovirus status with high specificity and sensitivity.

PCR used 60 Vbeta primers and 13 Jbeta primers. TCRdb keeps only in-frame clones here, not all; method: immunoSEQ multiplex PCR. The sample lists about 82,000 clones; 65% to 80% were seen once. Germline V lookup: CDR1 GTSNPN, CDR2 SVGIG (reference sequence). The CDR3 is made up of 13 amino acids. Sequenced input: PBMCs. The genes are TRBV30 and TRBJ1-6; weak D call: TRBD1 (6 bases). This TCR was recovered from a human donor in good health. This CDR3 is CAWTGEYNSPLNF. CDR3 DNA: TGTGCCTGGACAGGGGAATATAATTCACCCCTCAACTTT. The variable domain in full, completed from reference TRBV30 and TRBJ1-6, reads SQTIHQWPATLVQPVGSPLSLECTVEGTSNPNLYWYRQAAGRGLQLLFYSVGIGQISSEVPQNLSASRPQDRQFILSSKKLLLSDSGFYLCAWTGEYNSPLNFGNGTRLTVT.